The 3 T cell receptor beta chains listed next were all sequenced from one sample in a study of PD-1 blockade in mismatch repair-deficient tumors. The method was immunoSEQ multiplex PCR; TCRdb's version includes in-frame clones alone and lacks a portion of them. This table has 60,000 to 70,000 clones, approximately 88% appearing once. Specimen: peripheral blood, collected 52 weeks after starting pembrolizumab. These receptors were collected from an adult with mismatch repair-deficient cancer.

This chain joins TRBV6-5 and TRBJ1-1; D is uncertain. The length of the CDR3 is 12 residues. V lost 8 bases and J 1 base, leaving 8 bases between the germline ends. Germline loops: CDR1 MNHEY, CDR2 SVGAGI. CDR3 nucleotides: TGTGCCAGCCGGATGGGGAACACTGAAGCTTTCTTT. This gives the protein CASRMGNTEAFF.

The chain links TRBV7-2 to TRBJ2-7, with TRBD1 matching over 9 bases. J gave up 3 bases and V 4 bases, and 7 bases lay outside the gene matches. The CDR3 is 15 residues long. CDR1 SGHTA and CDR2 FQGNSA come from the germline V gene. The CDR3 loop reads CASSSGQGNLYEQYF. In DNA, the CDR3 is TGTGCCAGCAGCTCAGGACAGGGGAACCTCTACGAGCAGTACTTC. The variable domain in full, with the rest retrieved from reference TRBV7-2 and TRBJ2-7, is GAGVSQSPSNKVTEKGKDVELRCDPISGHTALYWYRQSLGQGLEFLIYFQGNSAPDKSGLPSDRFSAERTGGSVSTLTIQRTQQEDSAVYLCASSSGQGNLYEQYFGPGTRLTVT.

DNA for the CDR3: TGTGCCAGCAGATACCTTACAGGCCCCTACGAGCAGTACTTC. Translation gives CASRYLTGPYEQYF. The chain recombines TRBV2 with TRBJ2-7, with D possibly TRBD1 on 5 matching bases. The ends were cut back, 6 bases at V and 2 bases at J, with 14 bases in the middle. There are 14 residues in the CDR3. Germline values: CDR1 SNHLY, CDR2 FYNNEI.